These 13 T cell receptor beta chains share one sample of origin, sequenced in a study of chemoradiotherapy in HPV16-positive cancers. Sequenced by immunoSEQ multiplex PCR; TCRdb stores in-frame clones only, minus some. This sample has about 8,000 clones, with 70% to 80% found just once. This material was obtained from a patient who underwent chemoradiotherapy. The receptor source for this set is a human donor with HPV-associated anogenital cancer.

This clone was seen more than once but under ten times. The chain has TRBV29-1 and TRBJ2-2, with D unclear. The CDR3 covers 13 residues. V was clipped by 8 bases and J by 7 bases, with 17 bases between them. Germline CDR1 is SQVTM and CDR2 is ANQGSEA. The CDR3 DNA reads as TGCAGCTCACCTGGAGATACGGGCGGGGAGCTGTTTTTT. Its translation: CSSPGDTGGELFF.

The chain has TRBV7-8 and TRBJ2-1; 10 positions agree with TRBD2. V was pared by 10 bases and J by 6 bases, with 15 bases of the junction left unmatched. Germline loops: CDR1 SGHVS, CDR2 FQNEAQ. CDR3 length: 16 amino acids. The CDR3 loop reads CATYIAGGPGGNEQFF. As DNA, the CDR3 is TGTGCCACGTACATAGCGGGAGGCCCGGGGGGCAATGAGCAGTTCTTC.

The V and J genes are TRBV2 and TRBJ1-3; D perhaps matches TRBD1 (5 bases). Germline V gene sequence: CDR1 SNHLY, CDR2 FYNNEI. This CDR3 is 16 amino acids long. V lost 5 bases and J lost 1, with 15 bases in between. The DNA for the CDR3 is TGTGCCAGCAGTCGTCCCGGGTGGGGGTCTGGAAACACCATATATTTT. It is translated as CASSRPGWGSGNTIYF.

This clone was seen only a few times. V usage is TRBV15 and J usage is TRBJ2-6; D might be TRBD1 or TRBD2, each matching 5 bases. The germline V gene encodes CDR1 LNHNV and CDR2 YYDKDF (reference sequence). Trimming cost V 1 base and J 0 bases, with 7 bases left between them. This CDR3 spans 16 amino acids. The CDR3 loop is CATSRGGISGANVLTF. CDR3 DNA sequence: TGTGCCACCAGCAGAGGGGGGATCTCTGGGGCCAACGTCCTGACTTTC.

V and J are TRBV5-4 and TRBJ2-7; weak D call: TRBD2 (8 bases). Germline-derived CDR1 and CDR2 are SGHNT and YYREEE (reference sequence). V was shortened by 4 bases and J by 0 bases, with 17 bases between the two germline ends. This CDR3 spans 16 amino acids. The CDR3 reads CASSRGGRGSSYEQYF. Written as DNA, the CDR3 is TGTGCCAGCAGCCGGGGGGGCAGGGGGAGCTCCTACGAGCAGTACTTC. The full variable domain, with the rest looked up from reference TRBV5-4 and TRBJ2-7, is ETGVTQSPTHLIKTRGQQVTLRCSSQSGHNTVSWYQQALGQGPQFIFQYYREEENGRGNFPPRFSGLQFPNYSSELNVNALELDDSALYLCASSRGGRGSSYEQYFGPGTRLTVT.

A remark on this clone: The same CDR3 also results from other DNA sequences found in this sample. The chain has TRBV29-1 and TRBJ2-7; D remains unclear. V dropped 3 bases and J dropped 3 bases, with 12 bases sitting between them. The CDR3 has 13 amino acids. Germline lookup yields CDR1 SQVTM and CDR2 ANQGSEA. The CDR3 DNA reads as TGCAGCGTTGAGGGTAGCACCCACTACGAGCAGTACTTC. Translation: CSVEGSTHYEQYF.

The chain uses TRBV30 and TRBJ2-7; perhaps TRBD2 as D (6 bases). Trimming took 3 bases from V and 0 from J, leaving 12 bases between them. This CDR3 comprises 14 residues. Germline values: CDR1 GTSNPN, CDR2 SVGIG (reference sequence). The CDR3 coding sequence is TGTGCCTGGAGAGAGCGGGTATACTCCTACGAGCAGTACTTC. This gives the protein CAWRERVYSYEQYF.

Only one count was recorded for this clone. The chain links TRBV28 to TRBJ2-1; TRBD2 matches 7 bases. This CDR3 has 16 residues. The germline gives CDR1 MDHEN, CDR2 SYDVKM. Trimming removed 6 bases from V and 3 bases from J; junction bases left unmatched: 11. This CDR3 reads CASRPRPAGRYNEQFF. DNA of the CDR3: TGTGCCAGCAGACCTAGACCAGCGGGGCGCTACAATGAGCAGTTCTTC.

This rearrangement joins TRBV19 to TRBJ2-3, with TRBD2 matching 7 bases. Germline loops: CDR1 LNHDA, CDR2 SQIVND (reference sequence). The CDR3 loop spans 17 amino acids. With 1 base clipped from V and 2 bases from J, the junction kept 9 bases outside the gene matches. The CDR3 here is CASSIVGAGEHTDTQYF. The CDR3, as DNA: TGTGCCAGTAGTATAGTAGGGGCGGGGGAGCACACAGATACGCAGTATTTT.

V and J are TRBV9 and TRBJ2-7, with 9 bases aligning to TRBD1. Germline V gene sequence: CDR1 SGDLS, CDR2 YYNGEE. Trimming removed 0 bases from V and 6 bases from J; junction bases left unmatched: 1. CDR3 size: 13 residues. CDR3 sequence (DNA): TGTGCCAGCAGCGTAGAGGACAGGGGCGAGCAGTACTTC. Translating it yields CASSVEDRGEQYF.

The chain has TRBV4-3 and TRBJ2-3; D is unresolved. V was trimmed by 2 bases and J by 2 bases, leaving 11 bases between them. The CDR3 consists of 15 residues. Germline CDR1 LGHNA, CDR2 YSLEER. The CDR3 protein is CASSQTDRTTDTQYF. DNA of the CDR3: TGCGCCAGCAGCCAAACGGACCGCACCACAGATACGCAGTATTTT.

The table lists this clone with a few counts. The J gene is TRBJ2-7, the V gene TRBV7-2, with a possible D match to TRBD1 (7 bases). V dropped 9 bases and J dropped 5 bases, with 23 bases sitting between them. The CDR3 contains 15 residues. The germline gives CDR1 SGHTA, CDR2 FQGNSA. The DNA for the CDR3 is TGTGCCAGGACAGGGATTAGCGGCGCGTCCCACGAGCAGTACTTC. Its protein product is CARTGISGASHEQYF.

The CDR3 region has the DNA TGTGCCAGCAGTACCTCCAGGAGTAGCGGGAGGATAAGGTGGGAGCTGTTTTTT. It translates to CASSTSRSSGRIRWELFF. The gene calls are TRBV28 and TRBJ2-2; TRBD2 aligns across 10 bases. The CDR3 runs to 18 residues. Germline V gene sequence: CDR1 MDHEN, CDR2 SYDVKM. V gave up 5 bases and J gave up 9 bases; unmatched junction bases: 18. Filled out from reference TRBV28 and TRBJ2-2, the complete variable domain reads DVKVTQSSRYLVKRTGEKVFLECVQDMDHENMFWYRQDPGLGLRLIYFSYDVKMKEKGDIPEGYSVSREKKERFSLILESASTNQTSMYLCASSTSRSSGRIRWELFFGEGSRLTVL.